This TCR beta chain was captured in a study of blood T cell repertoires in COVID-19. The overall study: Collection of acute and convalescent COVID-19 samples took place in the United States, Italy and Spain.

Sequencing used immunoSEQ multiplex PCR; TCRdb keeps in-frame clones, though not all of them. The table has over 250,000 clones, around 90% seen once; the top ten hold 2% to 2.5%. This clone came up once. Looked up from germline, CDR1 is SNHLY and CDR2 is FYNNEI. This CDR3 contains 14 residues. Trimming removed 6 bases from V and 2 bases from J, with 13 bases in between. The TCR originated in a woman aged 55-70 years in a cohort exposed to, infected with or recovered from COVID-19 (not recorded which). The sequenced material came from PBMCs or T cells enriched from blood (not recorded which). This chain connects TRBV2 to TRBJ1-1, with D possibly matching TRBD1 (6 bases). In DNA form, the CDR3 reads TGTGCCAGCAGGGGGACAAGGGAAAACACTGAAGCTTTCTTT. This translates into CASRGTRENTEAFF.